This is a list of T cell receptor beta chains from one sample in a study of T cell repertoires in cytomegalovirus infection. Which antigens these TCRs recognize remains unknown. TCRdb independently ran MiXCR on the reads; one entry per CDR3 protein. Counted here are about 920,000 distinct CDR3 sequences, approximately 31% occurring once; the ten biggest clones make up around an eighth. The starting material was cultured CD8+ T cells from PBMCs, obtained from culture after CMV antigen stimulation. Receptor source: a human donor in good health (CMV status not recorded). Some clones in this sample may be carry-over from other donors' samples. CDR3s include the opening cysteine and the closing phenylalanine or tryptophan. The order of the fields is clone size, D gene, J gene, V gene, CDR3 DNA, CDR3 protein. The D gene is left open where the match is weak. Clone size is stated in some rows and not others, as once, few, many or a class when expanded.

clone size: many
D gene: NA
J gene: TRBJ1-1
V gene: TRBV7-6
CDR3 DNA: TGTGCCAGCGCCCCGTGGCGCGATTGGACTGAAGCTTTCTTT
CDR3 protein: CASAPWRDWTEAFF

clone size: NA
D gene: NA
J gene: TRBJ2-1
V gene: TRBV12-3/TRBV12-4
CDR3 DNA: TGTGCCAGCAGTTTTGGATTACGGGGTTCCTCCTACAATGAGCAGTTCTTC
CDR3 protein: CASSFGLRGSSYNEQFF

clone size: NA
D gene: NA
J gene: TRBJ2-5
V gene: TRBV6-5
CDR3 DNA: TGTGCCAGCAGTTACTCGTTGATTTTGGGGGCTTTGGGAGACCAGCTGACCCAGTACTTC
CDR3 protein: CASSYSLILGALGDQLTQYF

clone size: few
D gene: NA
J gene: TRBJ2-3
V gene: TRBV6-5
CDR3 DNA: TGTGCCAGCAGTTACTCACCAGGGTCGGGAGATACGCAGTATTTT
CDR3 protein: CASSYSPGSGDTQYF

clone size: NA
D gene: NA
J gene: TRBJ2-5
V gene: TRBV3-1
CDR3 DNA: TGTGCCAGCAGCCAGGACTTGGGGACCCCGGAGACCCAGTACTTC
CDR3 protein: CASSQDLGTPETQYF

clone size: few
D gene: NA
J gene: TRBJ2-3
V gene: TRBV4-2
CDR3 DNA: TGTGCCAGCAGCCAAGGGGGCGGCGTCACAGATACGCAGTATTTT
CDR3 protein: CASSQGGGVTDTQYF

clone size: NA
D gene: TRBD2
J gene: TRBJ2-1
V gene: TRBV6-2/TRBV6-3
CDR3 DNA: TGTGCCAGCAGTACCTGGGCCGGGGGGTCTTCCTACAATGAGCAGTTCTTC
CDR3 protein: CASSTWAGGSSYNEQFF

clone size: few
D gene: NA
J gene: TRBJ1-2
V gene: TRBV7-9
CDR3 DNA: TGTGCCAGCAGCCCGCGGGTAGAGGTTTATTATGGCTACACCTTC
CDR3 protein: CASSPRVEVYYGYTF

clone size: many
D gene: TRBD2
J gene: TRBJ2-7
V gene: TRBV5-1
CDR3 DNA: TGCGCCAGCAGCTTGTGGGGGGGAGCCCTAAAGGTGCAGTACTTC
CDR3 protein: CASSLWGGALKVQYF

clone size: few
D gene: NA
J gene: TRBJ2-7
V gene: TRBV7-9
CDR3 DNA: TGTGCCAGCAGCTTAGCCTACAGCACACCCCTCGTCGGGTACGAGCAGTACTTC
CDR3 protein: CASSLAYSTPLVGYEQYF

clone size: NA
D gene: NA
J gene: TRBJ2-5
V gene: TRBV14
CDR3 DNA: TGTGCCAGCAGCCCTCTGGTAGGGCTAGCGCGACAAGAGACCCAGTACTTC
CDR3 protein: CASSPLVGLARQETQYF

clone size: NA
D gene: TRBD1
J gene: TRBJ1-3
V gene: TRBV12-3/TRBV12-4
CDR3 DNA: TGTGCCAGCAAATCGCCCAGTGGCCCACAGGGGTATTCCGGAAACACCATATATTTT
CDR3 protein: CASKSPSGPQGYSGNTIYF

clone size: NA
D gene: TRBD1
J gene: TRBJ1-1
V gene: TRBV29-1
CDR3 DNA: TGCAGCGCCCCTGGACAGGTGGGTTACACTGAAGCTTTCTTT
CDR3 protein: CSAPGQVGYTEAFF

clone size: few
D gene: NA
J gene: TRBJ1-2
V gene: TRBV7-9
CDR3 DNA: TGTGCCAGCAGCTTACCGAGGACTAACCCCTATGGCTACACCTTC
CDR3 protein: CASSLPRTNPYGYTF

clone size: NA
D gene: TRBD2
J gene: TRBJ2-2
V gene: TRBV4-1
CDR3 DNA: TGCGCCAGCAGCCAAGCCCCGAGCGGGGCGGGGGGGAACACCGGGGAGCTGTTTTTT
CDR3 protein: CASSQAPSGAGGNTGELFF

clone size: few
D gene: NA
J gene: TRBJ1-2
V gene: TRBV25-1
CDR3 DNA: TGTGCCAGCAGTGAAGGACCGGGCTACACCTTC
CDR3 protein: CASSEGPGYTF

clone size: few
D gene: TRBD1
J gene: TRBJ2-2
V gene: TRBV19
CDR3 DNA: TGTGCCAGTAGTATTTGGGCAGGGGGCGATCCACCGAACACCGGGGAGCTGTTTTTT
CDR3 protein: CASSIWAGGDPPNTGELFF

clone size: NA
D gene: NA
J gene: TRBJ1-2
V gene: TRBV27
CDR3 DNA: TGTGCCAGCAGTTTCACAGGGCCTAACTATGGCTACACCTTC
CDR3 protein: CASSFTGPNYGYTF

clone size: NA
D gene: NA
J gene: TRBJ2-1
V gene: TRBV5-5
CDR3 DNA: TGTGCCAGCAGCTTAGGGACCCGGGAAGTATCCATACCGTACAATGAGCAGTTCTTC
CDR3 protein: CASSLGTREVSIPYNEQFF

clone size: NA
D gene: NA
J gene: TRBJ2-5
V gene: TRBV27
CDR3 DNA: TGTGCCAGCAGCTCTGGGAGAAAGAGGACCCAGTACTTC
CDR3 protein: CASSSGRKRTQYF